This paragraph reports one T cell receptor (beta chain). The data stem from a study of blood T cell repertoires in COVID-19. For the study at large: Sample material is recorded as cDNA or gDNA derived from T cells, B-cell-depleted T cells, or PBMCs.

The V segment lost 6 bases and the J segment 2 bases; nucleotides outside the gene matches: 11. The CDR3 extends over 17 amino acids. Germline CDR1 and CDR2: SGHTA and FQGTGA. Original processing notes: Reference gene primer amplification in the assay estimated nucleated cell counts. Assay: immunoSEQ multiplex PCR; the TCRdb copy retains only in-frame clones and omits some. The D gene and trimming were derived from the DNA, and the V and J assignments and clone size from that table. The sample contains around 180,000 clones, around three quarters of which appear only once. V and J are TRBV7-3 and TRBJ1-3; 9 bases are shared with TRBD1. Material: peripheral blood. The receptor was derived from a man between 70 and 80 years old with active or convalescent COVID-19. The CDR3 bases are TGTGCCAGCAGTGGTGGAAGACAGGGGGAGGCTGGAAACACCATATATTTT. Its translation: CASSGGRQGEAGNTIYF.